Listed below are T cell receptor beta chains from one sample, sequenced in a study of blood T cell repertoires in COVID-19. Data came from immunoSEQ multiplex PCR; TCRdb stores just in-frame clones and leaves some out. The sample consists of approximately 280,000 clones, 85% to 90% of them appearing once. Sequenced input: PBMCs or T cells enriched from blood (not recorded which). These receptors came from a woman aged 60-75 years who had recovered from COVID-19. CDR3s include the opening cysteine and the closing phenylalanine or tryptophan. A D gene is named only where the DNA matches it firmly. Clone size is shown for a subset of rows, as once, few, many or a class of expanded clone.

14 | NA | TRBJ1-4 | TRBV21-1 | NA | CASSPDREAEKLFF | TGTGCCAGCAGCCCGGACAGAGAAGCGGAAAAACTGTTTTTT
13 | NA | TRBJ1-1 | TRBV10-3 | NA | CATCLGLNTEAFF | TGTGCCACCTGTCTCGGTTTGAACACTGAAGCTTTCTTT
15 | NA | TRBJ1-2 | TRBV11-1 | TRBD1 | CASSLGQGAYYGYTF | TGTGCCAGCAGCCTCGGACAGGGGGCATACTATGGCTACACCTTC
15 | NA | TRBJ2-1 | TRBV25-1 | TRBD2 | CASRTSGSKYNEQFF | TGTGCCAGCAGGACTAGCGGGAGTAAGTACAATGAGCAGTTCTTC
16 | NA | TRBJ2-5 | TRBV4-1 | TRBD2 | CASSQGGTSGGETQYF | TGCGCCAGCAGCCAAGGCGGGACTAGCGGGGGAGAGACCCAGTACTTC
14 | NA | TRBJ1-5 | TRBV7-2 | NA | CASSLGQGNQPQHF | TGTGCCAGCAGCTTGGGGCAGGGGAATCAGCCCCAGCATTTT
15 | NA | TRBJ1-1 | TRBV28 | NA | CASSFHGEGNTEAFF | TGTGCCAGCAGTTTCCACGGGGAGGGTAATACTGAAGCTTTCTTT
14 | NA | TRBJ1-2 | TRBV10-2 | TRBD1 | CASSPGQENLGYTF | TGCGCCAGCAGCCCGGGACAGGAGAATCTTGGCTACACCTTC
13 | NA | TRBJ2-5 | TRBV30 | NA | CAWSAWAGETQYF | TGTGCCTGGAGTGCATGGGCTGGGGAGACCCAGTACTTC
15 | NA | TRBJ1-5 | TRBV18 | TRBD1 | CASSYDRASNQPQHF | TGTGCCAGCTCATACGACAGGGCCAGCAATCAGCCCCAGCATTTT
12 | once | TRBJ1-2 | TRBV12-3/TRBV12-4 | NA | CASRGAGGGYTF | TGTGCCAGCAGGGGGGCAGGCGGGGGCTACACCTTC
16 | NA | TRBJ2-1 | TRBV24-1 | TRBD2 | CATSPFYLGGWHEQFF | TGTGCCACCAGTCCGTTTTACTTGGGAGGGTGGCATGAGCAGTTCTTC
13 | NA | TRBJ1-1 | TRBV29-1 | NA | CSADAGGLAEAFF | TGCAGCGCCGACGCCGGGGGGTTAGCTGAAGCTTTCTTT
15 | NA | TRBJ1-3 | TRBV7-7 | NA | CASSPATGTGNTIYF | TGTGCTAGCAGCCCAGCCACAGGGACTGGAAACACCATATATTTT
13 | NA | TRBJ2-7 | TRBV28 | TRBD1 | CASSQPGGYEQYF | TGTGCCAGCAGTCAACCAGGGGGTTACGAGCAGTACTTC
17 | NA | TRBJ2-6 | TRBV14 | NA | CASSRRQGSFGANVLTF | TGTGCCAGCAGCCGTCGCCAGGGAAGTTTTGGGGCCAACGTCCTGACTTTC
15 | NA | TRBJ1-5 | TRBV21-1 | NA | CASSKDDRINQPQHF | TGTGCCAGCAGCAAGGATGACAGGATCAATCAGCCCCAGCATTTT
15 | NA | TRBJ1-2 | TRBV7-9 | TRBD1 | CASSDGQATNYGYTF | TGTGCCAGCAGCGACGGACAGGCGACTAACTATGGCTACACCTTC
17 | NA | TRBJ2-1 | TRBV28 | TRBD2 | CASTQTELAGNYNEQFF | TGTGCCAGCACCCAGACGGAGCTAGCGGGAAACTACAATGAGCAGTTCTTC
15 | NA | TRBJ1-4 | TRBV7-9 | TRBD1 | CASSLVGQGGEKLFF | TGTGCCAGCAGCTTAGTAGGACAGGGAGGTGAAAAACTGTTTTTT
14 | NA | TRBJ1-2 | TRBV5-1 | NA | CASSSDTSVEGYTF | TGCGCCAGCAGCTCGGACACATCAGTCGAGGGCTACACCTTC
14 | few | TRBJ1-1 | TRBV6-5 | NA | CASKEGGLNTEAFF | TGTGCCAGCAAAGAAGGAGGGCTGAACACTGAAGCTTTCTTT
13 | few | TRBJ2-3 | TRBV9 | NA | CASSVLSTDTQYF | TGTGCCAGCAGCGTATTATCGACAGATACGCAGTATTTT
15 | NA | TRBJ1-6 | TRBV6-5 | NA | CASSQRSSYNSPLHF | TGTGCCAGCAGTCAGCGGAGCTCCTATAATTCACCCCTCCACTTT
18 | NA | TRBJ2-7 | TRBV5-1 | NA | CASSSGGPGHTRNYEQYF | TGCGCCAGCAGCTCAGGGGGGCCGGGACATACAAGAAACTACGAGCAGTACTTC